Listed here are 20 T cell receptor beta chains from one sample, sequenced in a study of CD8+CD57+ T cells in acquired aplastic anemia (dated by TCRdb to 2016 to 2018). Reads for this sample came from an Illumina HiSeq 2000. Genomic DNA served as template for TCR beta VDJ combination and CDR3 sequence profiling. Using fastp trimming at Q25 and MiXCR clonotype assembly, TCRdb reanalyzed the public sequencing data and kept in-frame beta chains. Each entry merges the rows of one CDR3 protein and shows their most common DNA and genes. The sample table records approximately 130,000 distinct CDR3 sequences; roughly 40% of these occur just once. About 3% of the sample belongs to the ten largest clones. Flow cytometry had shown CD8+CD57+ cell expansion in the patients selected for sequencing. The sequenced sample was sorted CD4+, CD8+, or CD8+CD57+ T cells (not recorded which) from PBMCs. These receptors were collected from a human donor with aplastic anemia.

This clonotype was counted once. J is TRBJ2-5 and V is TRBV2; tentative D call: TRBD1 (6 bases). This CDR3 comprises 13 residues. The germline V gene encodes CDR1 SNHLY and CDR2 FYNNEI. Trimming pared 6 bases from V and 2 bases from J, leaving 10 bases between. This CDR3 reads CASRRTAQETQYF. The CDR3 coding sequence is TGTGCCAGCAGAAGGACAGCGCAAGAGACCCAGTACTTC.

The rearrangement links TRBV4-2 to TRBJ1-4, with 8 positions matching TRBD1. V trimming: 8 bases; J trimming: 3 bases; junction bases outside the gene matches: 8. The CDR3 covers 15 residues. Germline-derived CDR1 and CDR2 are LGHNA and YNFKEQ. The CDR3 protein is CASSLATGANEKLFF. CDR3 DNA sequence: TGTGCCAGCTCACTAGCGACAGGGGCTAATGAAAAACTGTTTTTT.

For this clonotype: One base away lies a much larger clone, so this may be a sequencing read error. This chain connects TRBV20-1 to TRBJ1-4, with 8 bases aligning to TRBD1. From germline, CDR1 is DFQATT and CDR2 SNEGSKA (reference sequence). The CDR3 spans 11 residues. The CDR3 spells CRRQGNEKLSF. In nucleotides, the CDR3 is TGCAGGAGACAGGGGAATGAAAAACTGTCTTTT.

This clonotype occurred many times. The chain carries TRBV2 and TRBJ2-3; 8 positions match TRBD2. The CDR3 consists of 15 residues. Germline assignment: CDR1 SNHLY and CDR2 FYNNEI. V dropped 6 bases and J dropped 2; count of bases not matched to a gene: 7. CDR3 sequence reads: CASRNSGIITDTQYF. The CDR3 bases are TGTGCCAGCAGAAATAGCGGGATTATCACAGATACGCAGTATTTT.

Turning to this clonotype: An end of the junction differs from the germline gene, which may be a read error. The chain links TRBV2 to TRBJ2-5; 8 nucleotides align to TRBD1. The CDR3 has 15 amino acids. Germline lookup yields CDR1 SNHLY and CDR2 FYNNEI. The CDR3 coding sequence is TGTGCCAGCAGTATCGGGACAGGCAACCAGGAGACCCAGTACTTC. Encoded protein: CASSIGTGNQETQYF.

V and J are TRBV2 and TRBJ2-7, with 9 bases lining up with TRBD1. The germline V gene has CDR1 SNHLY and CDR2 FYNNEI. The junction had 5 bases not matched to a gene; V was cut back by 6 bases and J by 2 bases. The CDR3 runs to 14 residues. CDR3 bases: TGTGCCAGCAGCCACCGGGACAGGGCCTACGAGCAGTACTTC. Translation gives CASSHRDRAYEQYF.

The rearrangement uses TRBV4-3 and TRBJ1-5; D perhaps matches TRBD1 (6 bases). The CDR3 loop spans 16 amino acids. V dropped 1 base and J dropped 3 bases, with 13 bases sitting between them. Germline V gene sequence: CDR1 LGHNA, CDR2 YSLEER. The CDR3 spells CASSQVAWDNNQPQHF. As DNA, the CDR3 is TGCGCCAGCAGCCAAGTGGCTTGGGACAACAATCAGCCCCAGCATTTT.

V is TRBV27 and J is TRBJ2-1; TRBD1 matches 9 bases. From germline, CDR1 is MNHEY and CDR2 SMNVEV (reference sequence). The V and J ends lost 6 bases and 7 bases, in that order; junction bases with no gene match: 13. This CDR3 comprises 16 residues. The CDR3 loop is CASSRTGAFRWNEQFF. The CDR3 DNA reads TGTGCCAGCAGCCGGACAGGGGCGTTTAGGTGGAATGAGCAGTTCTTC.

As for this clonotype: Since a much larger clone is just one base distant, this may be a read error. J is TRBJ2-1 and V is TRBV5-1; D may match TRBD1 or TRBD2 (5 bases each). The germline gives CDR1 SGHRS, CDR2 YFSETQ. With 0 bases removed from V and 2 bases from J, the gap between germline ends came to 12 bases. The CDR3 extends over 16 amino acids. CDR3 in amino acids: CASSLADGDPYNEQFF. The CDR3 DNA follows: TGCGCCAGCAGCTTGGCCGACGGGGACCCCTACAATGAGCAGTTCTTC. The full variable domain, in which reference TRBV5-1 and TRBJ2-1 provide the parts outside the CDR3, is KAGVTQTPRYLIKTRGQQVTLSCSPISGHRSVSWYQQTPGQGLQFLFEYFSETQRNKGNFPGRFSGRQFSNSRSEMNVSTLELGDSALYLCASSLADGDPYNEQFFGPGTRLTVL.

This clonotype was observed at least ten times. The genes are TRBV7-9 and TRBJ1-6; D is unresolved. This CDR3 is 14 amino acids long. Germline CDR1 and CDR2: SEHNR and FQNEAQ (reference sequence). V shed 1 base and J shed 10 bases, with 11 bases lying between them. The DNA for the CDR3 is TGTGCCAGCAGCTTAGAGGGAAGCGGGTCACCCCTCCACTTT. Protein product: CASSLEGSGSPLHF.

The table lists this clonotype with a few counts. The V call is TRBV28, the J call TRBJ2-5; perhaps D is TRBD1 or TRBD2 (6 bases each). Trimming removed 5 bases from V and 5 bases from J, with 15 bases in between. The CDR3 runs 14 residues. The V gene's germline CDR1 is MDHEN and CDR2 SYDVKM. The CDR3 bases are TGTGCCAGCAGTGGGGGGCTACCTAGGGAGACCCAGTACTTC. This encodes CASSGGLPRETQYF.

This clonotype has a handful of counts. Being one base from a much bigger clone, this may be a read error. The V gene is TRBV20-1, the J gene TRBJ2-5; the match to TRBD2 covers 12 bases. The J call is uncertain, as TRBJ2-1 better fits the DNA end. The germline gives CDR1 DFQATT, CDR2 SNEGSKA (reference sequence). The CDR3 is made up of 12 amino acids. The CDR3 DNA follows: TGCAGTGCTCTAGCGGGGGGGCGAGGGCAGTTCTTC. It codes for CSALAGGRGQFF.

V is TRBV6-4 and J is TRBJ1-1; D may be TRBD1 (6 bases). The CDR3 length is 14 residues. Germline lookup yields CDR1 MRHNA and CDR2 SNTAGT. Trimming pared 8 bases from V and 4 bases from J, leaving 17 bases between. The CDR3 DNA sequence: TGTGCCAGCCGGGCGGGGAGAGGGGGCACTGAAGCTTTCTTT. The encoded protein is CASRAGRGGTEAFF.

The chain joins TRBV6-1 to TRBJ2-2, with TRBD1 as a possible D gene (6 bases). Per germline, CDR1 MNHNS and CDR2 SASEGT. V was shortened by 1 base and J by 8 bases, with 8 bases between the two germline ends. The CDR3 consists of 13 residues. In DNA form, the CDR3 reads TGTGCCAGCAGTGAAGTCGACAGGGGGGAGCTGTTTTTT. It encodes CASSEVDRGELFF.

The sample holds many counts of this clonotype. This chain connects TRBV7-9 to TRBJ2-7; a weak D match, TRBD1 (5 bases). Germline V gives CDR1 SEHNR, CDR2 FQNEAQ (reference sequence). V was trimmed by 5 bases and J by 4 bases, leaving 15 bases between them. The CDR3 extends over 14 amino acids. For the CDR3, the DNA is TGTGCCAGCAGCCCCAGGGCCGGATTTTACGAGCAGTACTTC. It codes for CASSPRAGFYEQYF.

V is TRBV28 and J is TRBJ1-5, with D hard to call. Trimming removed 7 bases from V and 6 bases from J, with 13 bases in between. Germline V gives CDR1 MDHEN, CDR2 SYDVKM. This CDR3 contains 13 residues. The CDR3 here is CASMTIGIQPQHF. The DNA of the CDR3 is TGTGCCAGCATGACAATCGGGATTCAGCCCCAGCATTTT.

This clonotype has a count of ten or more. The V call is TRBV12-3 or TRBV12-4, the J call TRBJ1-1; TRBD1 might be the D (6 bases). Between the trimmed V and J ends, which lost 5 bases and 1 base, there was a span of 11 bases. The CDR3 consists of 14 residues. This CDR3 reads CASSITGRNTEAFF. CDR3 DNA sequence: TGTGCCAGCAGTATCACAGGGAGGAACACTGAAGCTTTCTTT.

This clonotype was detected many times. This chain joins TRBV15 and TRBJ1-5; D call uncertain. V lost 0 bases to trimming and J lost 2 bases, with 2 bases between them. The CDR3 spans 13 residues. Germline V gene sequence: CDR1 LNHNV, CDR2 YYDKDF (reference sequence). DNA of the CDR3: TGTGCCACCAGCAGAGATGGCAATCAGCCCCAGCATTTT. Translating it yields CATSRDGNQPQHF.

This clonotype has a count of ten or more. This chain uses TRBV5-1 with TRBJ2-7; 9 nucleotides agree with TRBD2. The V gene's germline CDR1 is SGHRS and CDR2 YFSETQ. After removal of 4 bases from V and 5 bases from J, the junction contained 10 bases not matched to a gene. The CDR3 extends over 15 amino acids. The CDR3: CASSLKLAGFHEQYV. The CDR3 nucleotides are TGCGCCAGCAGCCTAAAGCTAGCGGGATTCCACGAGCAGTACGTC.

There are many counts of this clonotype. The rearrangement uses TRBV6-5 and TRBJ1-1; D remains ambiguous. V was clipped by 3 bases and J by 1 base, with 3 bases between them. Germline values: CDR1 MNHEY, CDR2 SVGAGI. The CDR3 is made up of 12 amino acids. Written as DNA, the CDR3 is TGTGCCAGCAGTTATCAGAACACTGAAGCTTTCTTT. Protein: CASSYQNTEAFF.